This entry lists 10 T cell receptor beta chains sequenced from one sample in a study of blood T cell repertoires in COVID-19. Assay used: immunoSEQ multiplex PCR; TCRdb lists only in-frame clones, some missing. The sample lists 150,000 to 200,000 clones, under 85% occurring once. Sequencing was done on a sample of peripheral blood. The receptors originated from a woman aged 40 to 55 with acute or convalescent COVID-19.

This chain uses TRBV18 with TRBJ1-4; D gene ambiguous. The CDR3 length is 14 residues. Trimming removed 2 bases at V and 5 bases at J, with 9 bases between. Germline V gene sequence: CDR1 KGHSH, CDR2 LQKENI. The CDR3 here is CASSPRSTNEKLFF. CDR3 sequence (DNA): TGTGCCAGCTCACCAAGGAGTACAAATGAAAAACTGTTTTTT.

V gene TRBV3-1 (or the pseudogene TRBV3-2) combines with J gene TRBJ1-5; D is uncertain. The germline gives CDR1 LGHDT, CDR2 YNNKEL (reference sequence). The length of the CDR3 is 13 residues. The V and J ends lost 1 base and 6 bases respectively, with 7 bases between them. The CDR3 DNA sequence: TGTGCCAGCAGCCAAGGAAGAGCTCAGCCCCAGCATTTT. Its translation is CASSQGRAQPQHF.

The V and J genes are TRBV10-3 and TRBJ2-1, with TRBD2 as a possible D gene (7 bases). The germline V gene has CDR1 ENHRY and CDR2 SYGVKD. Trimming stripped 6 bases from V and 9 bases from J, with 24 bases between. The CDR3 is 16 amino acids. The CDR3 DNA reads TGTGCCATCAGCCCTATCCAGGGGACCCCGGGGGGTGAGCAGTTCTTC. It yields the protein CAISPIQGTPGGEQFF.

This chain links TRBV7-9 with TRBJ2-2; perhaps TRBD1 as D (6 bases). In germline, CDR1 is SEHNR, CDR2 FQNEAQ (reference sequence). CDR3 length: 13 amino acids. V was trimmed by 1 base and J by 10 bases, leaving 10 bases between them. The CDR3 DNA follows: TGTGCCAGCAGCTTAGTGACAGGTCTGGAGCTGTTTTTT. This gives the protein CASSLVTGLELFF.

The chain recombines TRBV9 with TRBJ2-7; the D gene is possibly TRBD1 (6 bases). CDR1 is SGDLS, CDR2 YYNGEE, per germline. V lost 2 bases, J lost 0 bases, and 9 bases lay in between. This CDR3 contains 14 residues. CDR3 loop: CASSVGQRSYEQYF. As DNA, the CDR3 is TGTGCCAGCAGCGTTGGACAGCGCTCCTACGAGCAGTACTTC.

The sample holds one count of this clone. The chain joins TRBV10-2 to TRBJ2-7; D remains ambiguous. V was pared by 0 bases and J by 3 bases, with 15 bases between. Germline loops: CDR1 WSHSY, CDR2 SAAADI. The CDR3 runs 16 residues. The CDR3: CASSESAGSVVYEQYF. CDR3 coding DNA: TGCGCCAGCAGTGAGTCTGCTGGCTCAGTCGTCTACGAGCAGTACTTC.

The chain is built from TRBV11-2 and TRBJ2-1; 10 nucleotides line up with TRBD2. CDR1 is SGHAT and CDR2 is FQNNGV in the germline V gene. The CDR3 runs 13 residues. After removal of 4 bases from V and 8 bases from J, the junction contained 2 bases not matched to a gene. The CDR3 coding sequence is TGTGCCAGCAGCTGGGGGACTAGCGATGAGCAGTTCTTC. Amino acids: CASSWGTSDEQFF.

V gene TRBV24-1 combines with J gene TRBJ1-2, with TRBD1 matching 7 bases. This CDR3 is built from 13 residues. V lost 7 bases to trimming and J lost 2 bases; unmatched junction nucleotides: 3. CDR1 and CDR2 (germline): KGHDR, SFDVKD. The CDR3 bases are TGTGCCACCAGCAAACAGGGGAACTATGGCTACACCTTC. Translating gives CATSKQGNYGYTF.

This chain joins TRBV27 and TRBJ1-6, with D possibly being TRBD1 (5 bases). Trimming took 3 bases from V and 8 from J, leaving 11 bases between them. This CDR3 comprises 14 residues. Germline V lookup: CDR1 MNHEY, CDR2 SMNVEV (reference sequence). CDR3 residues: CASSFAGGYSPLHF. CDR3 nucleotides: TGTGCCAGCAGTTTTGCGGGGGGGTATTCACCCCTCCACTTT.

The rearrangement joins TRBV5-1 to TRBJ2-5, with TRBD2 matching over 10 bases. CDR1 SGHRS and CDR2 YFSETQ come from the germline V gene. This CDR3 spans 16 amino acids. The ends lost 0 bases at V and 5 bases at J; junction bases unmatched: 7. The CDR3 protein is CASSLGLAGAGETQYF. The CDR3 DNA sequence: TGCGCCAGCAGCTTGGGGCTAGCGGGGGCAGGGGAGACCCAGTACTTC.